The 11 T cell receptor beta chains below all came from one sample that was sequenced in a study of cytotoxic CD8 clonotypes in ibrutinib-treated CLL. Assay used: immunoSEQ multiplex PCR; TCRdb lists only in-frame clones, some missing. This sample has 160,000 or so clones; more than 75% occur once, and the top ten carry roughly 1.9%. Sequencing used PBMCs, obtained after 12 months of ibrutinib treatment. The receptors were gathered from a human donor with chronic lymphocytic leukemia.

The sample holds one count of this clone. The V call is TRBV28, the J call TRBJ1-1, with TRBD1 as a possible D gene (6 bases). This CDR3 is built from 21 residues. Germline assignment: CDR1 MDHEN and CDR2 SYDVKM. Trimming stripped 7 bases from V and 0 bases from J, with 33 bases between. The DNA of the CDR3 is TGTGCCAGCACTTATAAATCATCCCCCTTCCCCCGACAGGATTTGAACACTGAAGCTTTCTTT. Protein: CASTYKSSPFPRQDLNTEAFF.

The chain combines TRBV30 with TRBJ2-6; 7 bases match TRBD2. V lost 0 bases and J lost 0; bases outside the gene matches: 8. The CDR3 has 18 residues. Looked up from germline, CDR1 is GTSNPN and CDR2 is SVGIG (reference sequence). The CDR3 here is CAWSVRGGASSGANVLTF. CDR3 in DNA: TGTGCCTGGAGTGTACGGGGAGGGGCCAGCTCTGGGGCCAACGTCCTGACTTTC. The full variable domain, with the rest looked up from reference TRBV30 and TRBJ2-6, is SQTIHQWPATLVQPVGSPLSLECTVEGTSNPNLYWYRQAAGRGLQLLFYSVGIGQISSEVPQNLSASRPQDRQFILSSKKLLLSDSGFYLCAWSVRGGASSGANVLTFGAGSRLTVL.

The V call is TRBV27, the J call TRBJ1-1, with a weak D call TRBD1 (5 bases). This CDR3 contains 15 residues. Germline CDR1 reads MNHEY; CDR2 reads SMNVEV (reference sequence). V was cut by 7 bases and J by 4 bases, with 19 bases left in between. This CDR3 is CASTINTRVGTEAFF. The DNA for the CDR3 is TGTGCCAGCACTATTAATACCAGGGTAGGCACTGAAGCTTTCTTT.

The chain combines TRBV4-3 with TRBJ2-3; D not resolved. V was pared by 0 bases and J by 5 bases, with 6 bases between. Germline V gene sequence: CDR1 LGHNA, CDR2 YSLEER. CDR3 length: 13 residues. CDR3 coding DNA: TGCGCCAGCAGCCAAGACTATGTAGATACGCAGTATTTT. Its translation is CASSQDYVDTQYF.

This clone was detected a few times. The J gene is TRBJ1-2, the V gene TRBV28, with 11 bases lining up with TRBD1. Germline V gene lookup returns CDR1 MDHEN and CDR2 SYDVKM. The trim removed 6 bases at V and 4 bases at J, leaving 4 bases unmatched. The length of the CDR3 is 14 residues. CDR3: CASRDRGQVYGYTF. The CDR3 DNA is TGTGCCAGCAGGGACAGGGGGCAGGTCTATGGCTACACCTTC.

This sequence joins TRBV19 and TRBJ2-3; the D call may be TRBD1 or TRBD2 (5 bases each). Germline V gene data show CDR1 as LNHDA and CDR2 as SQIVND (reference sequence). V was clipped by 4 bases and J by 2 bases, with 13 bases between them. This CDR3 has 15 amino acids. The DNA for the CDR3 is TGTGCCAGTAGTAGCGGGCAGGGTCTCACAGATACGCAGTATTTT. Residues: CASSSGQGLTDTQYF.

The chain recombines TRBV7-8 with TRBJ2-6; D possibly corresponds to TRBD2 (5 bases). The CDR3 is made up of 16 amino acids. Trimming pared 5 bases from V and 0 bases from J, leaving 11 bases between. Germline CDR1 and CDR2: SGHVS and FQNEAQ. DNA of the CDR3: TGTGCCAGCAGCCATAAGGAGGTCTCTGGGGCCAACGTCCTGACTTTC. Translation: CASSHKEVSGANVLTF.

This chain links TRBV11-3 with TRBJ2-1, with unresolved D. The CDR3 runs 14 residues. V was pared by 2 bases and J by 5 bases, with 10 bases between. Germline V gene data show CDR1 as SGHNT and CDR2 as YENEEA. CDR3 sequence reads: CASSLLRQNNEQFF. As DNA, the CDR3 is TGTGCCAGCAGCTTATTGAGACAAAACAATGAGCAGTTCTTC.

V and J are TRBV19 and TRBJ2-1; 9 positions agree with TRBD2. Per germline, CDR1 LNHDA and CDR2 SQIVND (reference sequence). The CDR3 contains 15 residues. Trimming cost V 2 bases and J 9 bases; bases outside gene matches: 8. The CDR3 loop is CASSILAGSSVEQFF. In DNA, the CDR3 is TGTGCCAGTAGTATACTAGCGGGGAGCTCGGTTGAGCAGTTCTTC.

The CDR3 coding sequence is TGTGCCAGCACCGCCCCGGACTCCTACGAGCAGTACTTC. As protein: CASTAPDSYEQYF. This chain connects TRBV5-5 to TRBJ2-7, with D uncertain. Germline V gives CDR1 SGHKS, CDR2 YYEKEE (reference sequence). V shed 6 bases and J shed 0 bases, with 10 bases lying between them. The CDR3 has 13 amino acids.

On this clone: Distinct nucleotide sequences in the sample also encode this CDR3. The chain uses TRBV4-3 and TRBJ1-6, with 9 nucleotides matching TRBD1. With V trimmed by 0 bases and J by 10 bases, 7 bases remained unmatched. The germline CDR1 and CDR2 sequences are LGHNA and YSLEER. CDR3 size: 16 residues. CDR3 in amino acids: CASSQDPGQGLSPLHF. The CDR3, as DNA: TGCGCCAGCAGCCAAGACCCAGGACAGGGGCTCTCACCCCTCCACTTT.